Below, one TCR beta chain is given with its context. The table came from immunoSEQ multiplex PCR; TCRdb's copy has only in-frame clones and leaves some out. The sample has about 210,000 clones, less than 90% seen once; the top ten hold about 0.72%. Germline V gives CDR1 LGHNA, CDR2 YNFKEQ. The CDR3 runs to 15 residues. The V gene end was trimmed by 4 bases and the J gene end by 2 bases; junction bases not matched to a gene: 5. This sample is part of a study of blood T cell repertoires in COVID-19. Study information: T cells, B-cell-depleted T cells, or PBMCs provided the cDNA or gDNA that served as material.

The sample taken for sequencing was peripheral blood. The source of this sequence is a woman in her 70s with acute or convalescent COVID-19. The chain has TRBV4-2 and TRBJ2-1; 7 bases map to TRBD2. The CDR3 protein is CASSPRGEAYNEQFF. As DNA, the CDR3 is TGTGCCAGCAGCCCCCGGGGGGAGGCCTACAATGAGCAGTTCTTC.